These 9 T cell receptor beta chains were all obtained from the same sample, sequenced in a study of persistence of HIV-infected CD4 T cells. These TCRs are of unknown antigen specificity. The immunoSEQ assay was version 4, run in survey mode. Clones were read by immunoSEQ multiplex PCR, and TCRdb kept only the in-frame ones, dropping some. The table includes some 39,000 clones, more than 75% detected once. Cells were stimulated with overlapping HIV-1 Gag 15-mer peptides. Sorted nonresponding memory CD4+ T cells were CD40L-negative, CD69-negative, CD45RO-high. Here the sequenced sample was cultured CD4+ T cells from PBMCs, taken from a patient who received antiretroviral therapy. These receptor sequences come from an adult with HIV. The donor label of this sample is uncertain.

This clone was observed a handful of times. The CDR3 here is CASSLDRDSYGYTF. The CDR3 region has the DNA TGTGCCAGCAGCTTGGATAGGGACAGCTATGGCTACACCTTC. The rearrangement joins TRBV5-4 to TRBJ1-2; TRBD1 matches 7 bases. In germline, CDR1 is SGHNT, CDR2 YYREEE (reference sequence). V lost 0 bases, J lost 4 bases, and 3 bases stayed unmatched. This CDR3 has 14 residues.

In DNA form, the CDR3 reads TGTGCCAGCAGCCATGAGAGCGGGGTGCGCAACAATGAGCAGTTCTTC. Translating it yields CASSHESGVRNNEQFF. This sequence joins TRBV4-2 and TRBJ2-1; 7 nucleotides agree with TRBD2. The germline CDR1 and CDR2 sequences are LGHNA and YNFKEQ. This CDR3 spans 16 amino acids. After removal of 3 bases from V and 5 bases from J, the junction contained 10 bases not matched to a gene.

About this clone: At one boundary the junction diverges from the germline segment, which might be a read error. J is TRBJ1-1 and V is TRBV7-7, with 8 positions matching TRBD1. Germline lookup yields CDR1 SSHAT and CDR2 FNYEAQ (reference sequence). This CDR3 comprises 17 residues. CDR3 region: CASSPNPFTGGNTEAFF. CDR3 nucleotide sequence: TGTGCTAGCAGCCCGAACCCATTCACAGGGGGGAACACTGAAGCTTTCTTT.

This chain connects TRBV5-1 to TRBJ2-3; 7 bases line up with TRBD2. The germline V gene encodes CDR1 SGHRS and CDR2 YFSETQ. CDR3 length: 15 amino acids. V shed 7 bases and J 5 bases; nucleotides not matched to a gene: 13. CDR3: CASAGEGRGIDTQYF. The CDR3 coding sequence is TGCGCCAGCGCCGGCGAGGGGCGGGGGATAGATACGCAGTATTTT. Full variable domain (rest looked up from reference TRBV5-1 and TRBJ2-3): KAGVTQTPRYLIKTRGQQVTLSCSPISGHRSVSWYQQTPGQGLQFLFEYFSETQRNKGNFPGRFSGRQFSNSRSEMNVSTLELGDSALYLCASAGEGRGIDTQYFGPGTRLTVL.

The chain has TRBV12-3 or TRBV12-4 and TRBJ2-5; maybe TRBD2 (5 bases). This CDR3 is 13 amino acids long. V dropped 4 bases and J dropped 1 base, with 7 bases sitting between them. The CDR3 loop is CASSSGFQETQYF. CDR3 nucleotide sequence: TGTGCCAGCAGTTCGGGATTCCAAGAGACCCAGTACTTC.

The J gene is TRBJ2-1, the V gene TRBV6-6; TRBD2 agrees at 8 bases. The length of the CDR3 is 15 residues. The trim removed 6 bases at V and 6 bases at J, leaving 10 bases unmatched. Germline V lookup: CDR1 MNHNY, CDR2 SVGAGI (reference sequence). The CDR3 loop reads CASSIPSGGRNEQFF. Written as DNA, the CDR3 is TGTGCCAGCAGCATCCCCTCGGGGGGGCGCAATGAGCAGTTCTTC.

V gene TRBV2 combines with J gene TRBJ2-5; 7 bases are shared with TRBD2. There are 12 residues in the CDR3. Germline V CDR1 and CDR2: SNHLY, FYNNEI. Trimming cost V 7 bases and J 4 bases; bases outside gene matches: 3. For the CDR3, the DNA is TGTGCCAGCATTAGGGAGGGAGAGACCCAGTACTTC. Translated: CASIREGETQYF. Full variable domain (missing parts from reference TRBV2 and TRBJ2-5): EPEVTQTPSHQVTQMGQEVILRCVPISNHLYFYWYRQILGQKVEFLVSFYNNEISEKSEIFDDQFSVERPDGSNFTLKIRSTKLEDSAMYFCASIREGETQYFGPGTRLLVL.

This rearrangement joins TRBV29-1 to TRBJ1-3; TRBD1 aligns across 9 bases. Germline values: CDR1 SQVTM, CDR2 ANQGSEA. After removal of 7 bases from V and 5 bases from J, the junction contained 6 bases not matched to a gene. This CDR3 region has 13 residues. In nucleotides, the CDR3 is TGCAGCGGCAAGACAGGGGGGCGAAACACCATATATTTT. It yields the protein CSGKTGGRNTIYF.

The chain links TRBV28 to TRBJ2-3, with TRBD2 matching over 8 bases. Germline V gene data show CDR1 as MDHEN and CDR2 as SYDVKM. The V gene end was trimmed by 4 bases and the J gene end by 2 bases; junction bases not matched to a gene: 11. CDR3 length: 17 amino acids. CDR3 nucleotides: TGTGCCAGCAGTTCCCCGGGATCAGCGGGGGACACAGATACGCAGTATTTT. Protein sequence: CASSSPGSAGDTDTQYF.